The next 3 T cell receptor beta chains were all read from a single sample in a study of monozygotic twins with cystic fibrosis. Assay: immunoSEQ multiplex PCR; the TCRdb copy retains only in-frame clones and omits some. In the table there are fewer than 20,000 clones, 95% to 97% of which are singletons. Sequencing was carried out using blood. These receptor sequences come from a woman between 25 and 40 years old with cystic fibrosis.

The chain couples TRBV10-3 to TRBJ2-7; D might be TRBD1 (6 bases). The CDR3 is 11 residues long. Germline loops: CDR1 ENHRY, CDR2 SYGVKD. V lost 6 bases, J lost 6 bases, and 9 bases lay in between. The CDR3 reads CAISLRGEQYF. CDR3 coding DNA: TGTGCCATCAGCCTCAGGGGCGAGCAGTACTTC.

The V call is TRBV5-1, the J call TRBJ2-5; the match to TRBD2 covers 8 bases. This CDR3 spans 14 amino acids. Trimming at V came to 4 bases and at J to 5 bases, leaving 7 bases not matched to a gene. Germline V lookup: CDR1 SGHRS, CDR2 YFSETQ. The CDR3 coding sequence is TGCGCCAGCAGCCCGGGGACTAGTCGGGAGACCCAGTACTTC. This encodes CASSPGTSRETQYF.

The chain recombines TRBV18 with TRBJ1-1, with D perhaps TRBD1 (5 bases). Germline CDR1 is KGHSH and CDR2 is LQKENI. CDR3 length equals 17 residues. V shed 0 bases and J shed 0 bases, with 14 bases lying between them. CDR3 DNA: TGTGCCAGCTCACCACCGCGGGGCCTGGCTATGAACACTGAAGCTTTCTTT. Translating it yields CASSPPRGLAMNTEAFF.